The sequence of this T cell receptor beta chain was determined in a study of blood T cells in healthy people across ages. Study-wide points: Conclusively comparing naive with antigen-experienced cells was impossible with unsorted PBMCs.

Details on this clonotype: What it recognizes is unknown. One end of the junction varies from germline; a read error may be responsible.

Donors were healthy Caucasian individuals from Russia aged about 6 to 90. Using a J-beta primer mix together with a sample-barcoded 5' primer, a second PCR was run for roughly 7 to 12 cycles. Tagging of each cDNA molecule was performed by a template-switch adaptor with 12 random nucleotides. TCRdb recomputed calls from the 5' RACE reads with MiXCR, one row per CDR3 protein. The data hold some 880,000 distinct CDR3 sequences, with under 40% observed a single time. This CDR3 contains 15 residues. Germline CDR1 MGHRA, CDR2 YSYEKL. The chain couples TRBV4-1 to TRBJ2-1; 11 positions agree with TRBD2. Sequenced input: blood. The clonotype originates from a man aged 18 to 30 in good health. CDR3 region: CASSQVAGGYNERFF. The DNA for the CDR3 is TGCGCCAGCAGCCAGGTAGCGGGGGGGTACAATGAGCGGTTCTTC.